The clone carrying this T cell receptor beta chain appeared many times. For sequencing, patients were chosen who had shown expansion of CD8+CD57+ cells by flow cytometry. No patient had been given any therapy when blood was sampled. The sample comes from a study of CD8+CD57+ T cells in acquired aplastic anemia. This CDR3 has 14 residues. Germline V gene lookup returns CDR1 LNHDA and CDR2 SQIVND (reference sequence). V was cut by 6 bases and J by 6 bases, with 14 bases left in between. The TCR beta profiling, which covered VDJ combination and CDR3 sequence, was carried out using genomic DNA as the template. TCRdb recomputed calls from the reads with MiXCR, one row per CDR3 protein. The table lists 150,000 to 180,000 distinct CDR3 sequences, about 48% of them singletons.

The chain has TRBV19 and TRBJ1-4; D possibly corresponds to TRBD1 (6 bases). The source material was sorted CD4+, CD8+, or CD8+CD57+ T cells (not recorded which) from PBMCs. The sequence was collected from a human donor with aplastic anemia. The CDR3 DNA sequence: TGTGCCAGTAGATCCGACAGGATGGATGAAAAACTGTTTTTT. It specifies CASRSDRMDEKLFF.